This T cell receptor (beta chain) was sequenced in a study of cytomegalovirus exposure and HLA in healthy donors. Overall study findings and caveats: Later findings reportedly placed an Asian-associated ancestry cluster below the roughly 700-donor mean for N-insertions. Among the CMV-associated chains, a few were confirmed in vitro as specific for CMV antigens.

Germline V lookup: CDR1 PRHDT, CDR2 FYEKMQ (reference sequence). This CDR3 spans 16 amino acids. V shed 5 bases, J shed 7 bases, and the junction held 13 bases outside the gene matches. CMV serostatus data were not documented for this donor. With 60 Vbeta and 13 Jbeta primers, the PCR was carried out. TCRdb keeps only in-frame clones here, not all; method: immunoSEQ multiplex PCR. This table holds around 120,000 clones, more than 70% found once. This clone was recorded only once. The antigen is undetermined. The clonotype was recovered from a human donor in good health. The V gene is TRBV13, the J gene TRBJ2-1; 8 nucleotides line up with TRBD1. Sequencing was carried out using PBMCs. The CDR3 is CASSGVTGTGNNEQFF. The CDR3 coding sequence is TGTGCCAGCAGCGGAGTGACCGGGACAGGTAATAATGAGCAGTTCTTC. The entire variable domain, with the rest obtained from reference TRBV13 and TRBJ2-1, is as follows: AAGVIQSPRHLIKEKRETATLKCYPIPRHDTVYWYQQGPGQDPQFLISFYEKMQSDKGSIPDRFSAQQFSDYHSELNMSSLELGDSALYFCASSGVTGTGNNEQFFGPGTRLTVL.